A selection of T cell receptor beta chains follows, all from one sample in a study of T-cell reconstitution after alpha-beta-depleted transplantation in children. TCRdb reprocessed the PCR reads with MiXCR, giving one entry per CDR3 protein. The sample carries roughly 490,000 distinct CDR3 sequences, approximately 10% recorded once. Source: PBMCs, mostly from graft donor cells, taken 180 days after TCRalphabeta/CD19-depleted stem cell transplant. Receptors originate from a female patient younger than 10 who had a stem cell transplant for aplastic anemia, so the T cells may come from the graft donor. Each CDR3 is given with its conserved first and last residue. Each record gives: CDR3 DNA, CDR3 protein, clone size, V gene, J gene, D gene. The D gene is left open where the match is weak. Rows may omit the clone size; those that give it use once, few, many or a size class.

TGTGCCAGCAGTTTACCCGGGACAGGGAAGCAGCCCCAGCATTTT,CASSLPGTGKQPQHF,many,TRBV12-3/TRBV12-4,TRBJ1-5,TRBD1
TGTGCCAGCAGCGTAGGGTACAGGGCTGGGGAGCTGTTTTTT,CASSVGYRAGELFF,NA,TRBV9,TRBJ2-2,NA
TGTGCCAGCAGCTTAGAGACCCGGGAGCTGTTTTTT,CASSLETRELFF,NA,TRBV5-4,TRBJ2-2,NA
TGTGCCAGCAGAAGGGACGCGATAGATACGCAGTATTTT,CASRRDAIDTQYF,NA,TRBV28,TRBJ2-3,NA
TGTGCCAGCAGTCTCGGCCCATGGGCAGGTCCCAGGAATGAGCAGTTCTTC,CASSLGPWAGPRNEQFF,NA,TRBV28,TRBJ2-1,NA
TGTGCCAGCGGGCGGGGGACCCAAGAGACCCAGTACTTC,CASGRGTQETQYF,many,TRBV5-8,TRBJ2-5,TRBD2
TGTGCCACCAGCAACCAACTGCAATACAATGAGCAGTTCTTC,CATSNQLQYNEQFF,few,TRBV15,TRBJ2-1,NA
TGTGCCAGCAGTCAACGGGTGAGGGGGGGTGAGCAGTTCTTC,CASSQRVRGGEQFF,NA,TRBV6-2/TRBV6-3,TRBJ2-1,NA
TGTGCCAGCAGCTTAGTATTCGCGGGGGGATCTCATGAGCAGTTCTTC,CASSLVFAGGSHEQFF,NA,TRBV7-2,TRBJ2-1,TRBD2
TGCAGCGTTCGGGATAATGAAAAACTGTTTTTT,CSVRDNEKLFF,many,TRBV29-1,TRBJ1-4,NA
TGCAGTGCTAGCATCCGACAGGACAATCAGCCCCAGCATTTT,CSASIRQDNQPQHF,few,TRBV20-1,TRBJ1-5,NA
TGCAGTGTATCATCTAGCGGGGCCTACAATGAGCAGTTCTTC,CSVSSSGAYNEQFF,NA,TRBV20-1,TRBJ2-1,TRBD2
TGTGCCAGCAGTTTTCCTAATCGGGGGAAGAACACTGAAGCTTTCTTT,CASSFPNRGKNTEAFF,NA,TRBV6-5,TRBJ1-1,NA
TGTGCCAGCAGCCAAGCGCAGGCCGACTACTACGAGCAGTACTTC,CASSQAQADYYEQYF,NA,TRBV4-2,TRBJ2-7,NA
TGTGCCAGCGGTCCCCGGGGGACAGGGAATGAAAAACTGTTTTTT,CASGPRGTGNEKLFF,NA,TRBV5-6,TRBJ1-4,TRBD1
TGTGCCAGCGCAGCGGTCTCCTACAATGAGCAGTTCTTC,CASAAVSYNEQFF,NA,TRBV25-1,TRBJ2-1,NA
TGCAGTGCTAGTTCGGTAACTGGCGTCGGCAATGAGCAGTTCTTC,CSASSVTGVGNEQFF,few,TRBV20-1,TRBJ2-1,NA
TGTGCCAGCAGTGACAACAAAGGGGCAGATACGCAGTATTTT,CASSDNKGADTQYF,few,TRBV25-1,TRBJ2-3,NA
TGCAGCGTTGAAGATTTCGGCAGGGGGACCGGGGAGCTGTTTTTT,CSVEDFGRGTGELFF,NA,TRBV29-1,TRBJ2-2,TRBD1
TGTGCCAGCAGCACGGGGACCAGGAATAGGGAGAAACTGTTTTTT,CASSTGTRNREKLFF,few,TRBV5-6,TRBJ1-4,NA
TGCAGTGTCACAAACGAGGGCCTTAGGGGCTCCTACGAGCAGTACTTC,CSVTNEGLRGSYEQYF,NA,TRBV20-1,TRBJ2-7,NA
TGTGCCAGCAGGAGGGGGAGTGGTGGCGCTAACTATGGCTACACCTTC,CASRRGSGGANYGYTF,NA,TRBV6-1,TRBJ1-2,NA
TGTGCCAGCAGCCTCGGGACTAGCAGTACCGGGGAGCTGTTTTTT,CASSLGTSSTGELFF,NA,TRBV5-6,TRBJ2-2,TRBD2
TGTGCCAGCAGTTTCTCTACCACAGATACGCAGTATTTT,CASSFSTTDTQYF,few,TRBV6-6,TRBJ2-3,NA
TGCAGTGCTAGAGTCTATCTCGGAGAGCTGTTTTTT,CSARVYLGELFF,many,TRBV20-1,TRBJ2-2,NA
TGCGCCAGCAGCCATCGCGGGGTCTCCTACAATGAGCAGTTCTTC,CASSHRGVSYNEQFF,few,TRBV4-3,TRBJ2-1,NA
TGTGCCAGCACCGACAGGATTAATGAAAAACTGTTTTTT,CASTDRINEKLFF,NA,TRBV7-9,TRBJ1-4,NA
TGCAGTGCTCTTTGGAAGACCAAGCACGAGCAGTACTTC,CSALWKTKHEQYF,NA,TRBV20-1,TRBJ2-7,NA
TGTGCCAGCAGCTTGGGGGTGACAGGGCAAGACACCGGGGAGCTGTTTTTT,CASSLGVTGQDTGELFF,few,TRBV5-4,TRBJ2-2,TRBD1
TGTGCCAGCAGTGAATCCTTGAGCGGGCGGCGAGAGACCCAGTACTTC,CASSESLSGRRETQYF,once,TRBV2,TRBJ2-5,NA
TGTGCCAGCAGCTTGGTTGTAGGGACGTTGGGAGAGACCCAGTACTTC,CASSLVVGTLGETQYF,few,TRBV5-5,TRBJ2-5,NA
TGTGCCAGCAGACCCGGACAGGCCCCAGATACGCAGTATTTT,CASRPGQAPDTQYF,few,TRBV6-1,TRBJ2-3,TRBD1
TGTGCCACCAGCAGAGGCGGCAGGGGGCCGGATCAGCCCCAGCATTTT,CATSRGGRGPDQPQHF,few,TRBV15,TRBJ1-5,TRBD1
TGTGCCAGCAGCACGGGCAGGGGCGAGCAGTTCTTC,CASSTGRGEQFF,few,TRBV6-5,TRBJ2-1,NA
TGCAGTGCTAGTCTTGGACAGGGATCGAACACCGGGGAGCTGTTTTTT,CSASLGQGSNTGELFF,few,TRBV20-1,TRBJ2-2,TRBD1
TGCAGTGCCAGGGAATACAATGAGCAGTTCTTC,CSAREYNEQFF,many,TRBV20-1,TRBJ2-1,NA
TGTGCCAGCAGTGAAGCGGGAGGATGGGACATTCAGTACTTC,CASSEAGGWDIQYF,few,TRBV2,TRBJ2-4,NA
TGTGCCAGCAGCATAGACCCGGGACGAAAAGAGACCCAGTACTTC,CASSIDPGRKETQYF,few,TRBV7-6,TRBJ2-5,NA
TGTGCCTGTGGGACTTCTAGCACAGATACGCAGTATTTT,CACGTSSTDTQYF,few,TRBV12-3/TRBV12-4,TRBJ2-3,NA
TGTGCCACCAGCGGGGGGTGGCAAGGCGAGCAGTACTTC,CATSGGWQGEQYF,NA,TRBV15,TRBJ2-7,NA
TGTGCCAGCAGTCCCCAAACAGGGAACAATCAGCCCCAGCATTTT,CASSPQTGNNQPQHF,few,TRBV12-3/TRBV12-4,TRBJ1-5,NA
TGTGCCAGCAGTGAAATGGGAAAAAGTAACTACGAGCAGTACTTC,CASSEMGKSNYEQYF,few,TRBV6-1,TRBJ2-7,NA
TGTGCCAGCAGTCCATGGGACACTCCCCAGGATTTT,CASSPWDTPQDF,NA,TRBV12-3/TRBV12-4,TRBJ1-3,NA
TGTGCCACCAGCAGAGATCTTGGAGCGGCCCTGGATCAGCCCCAGCATTTT,CATSRDLGAALDQPQHF,NA,TRBV15,TRBJ1-5,NA